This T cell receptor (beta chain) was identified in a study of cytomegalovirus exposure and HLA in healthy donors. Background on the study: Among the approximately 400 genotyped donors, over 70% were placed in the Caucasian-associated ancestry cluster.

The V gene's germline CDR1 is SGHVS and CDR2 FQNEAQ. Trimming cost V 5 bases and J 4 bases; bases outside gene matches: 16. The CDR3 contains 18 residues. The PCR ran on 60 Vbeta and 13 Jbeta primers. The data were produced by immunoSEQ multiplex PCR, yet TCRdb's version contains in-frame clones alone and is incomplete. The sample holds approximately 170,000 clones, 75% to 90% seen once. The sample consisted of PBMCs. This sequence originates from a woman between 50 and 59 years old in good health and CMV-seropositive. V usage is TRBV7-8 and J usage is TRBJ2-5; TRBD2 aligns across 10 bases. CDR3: CASSHKRGGRYLLETQYF. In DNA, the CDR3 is TGTGCCAGCAGCCACAAGCGGGGGGGCCGATACCTACTAGAGACCCAGTACTTC.